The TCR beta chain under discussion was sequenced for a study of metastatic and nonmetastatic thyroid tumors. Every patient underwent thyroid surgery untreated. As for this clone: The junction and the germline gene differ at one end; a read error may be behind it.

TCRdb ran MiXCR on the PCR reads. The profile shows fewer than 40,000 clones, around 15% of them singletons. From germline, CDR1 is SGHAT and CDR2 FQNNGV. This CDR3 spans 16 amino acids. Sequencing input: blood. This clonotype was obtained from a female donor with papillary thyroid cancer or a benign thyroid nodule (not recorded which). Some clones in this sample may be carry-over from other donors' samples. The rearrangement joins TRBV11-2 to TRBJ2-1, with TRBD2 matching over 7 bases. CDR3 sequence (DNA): TGTGCCAGCAGCGCTCTCCTAGCGGATTTCTACAATGAGCAGTTTTTC. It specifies CASSALLADFYNEQFF.